This T cell receptor (beta chain) was sequenced during a study of blood T cell repertoires in COVID-19 (TCRdb year 2020). General notes on the study: Samples covering the acute and convalescent phases of COVID-19 were provided by collaborators in the United States, Italy and Spain. The prospective study material was composed of cDNA or gDNA derived from T cells, B-cell-depleted T cells, or PBMCs. The dataset comprised deeply sampled blood TCRbeta repertoires from subjects exposed to, actively infected with, or recovered from COVID-19. The repertoires were released in a freely available public database intended as a resource for research on the immune response to SARS-CoV-2. The samples were drawn from the first 160 participants of the ongoing ImmuneRACE study and from over 950 subjects provided by 6 global collaborators. A de-identified subject ID, COVID-19 status, age in years and sex were almost always included in the sample metadata. Where available, HLA class I and class II types were taken from metadata supplied by the sample provider and were not determined by assay-based typing. What the study reported, not specific to this receptor: Clinical and demographic metadata were provided uncurated, with the amount varying by source and participant.

One collaborating source in Seattle enrolled patients during active infection and followed them longitudinally through the course of disease. Whole blood was collected in K2EDTA tubes by collaborating institutions according to the institutions' own protocols. For TCRbeta analysis, collaborators shipped samples in one of three forms: frozen whole blood, isolated PBMCs, or DNA extracted from either of those sample types. The CDR3 measures 14 amino acids from cysteine to phenylalanine. Here the CDR3 DNA is all that survives: 42 bases in frame from base 1. The junction shows trimming of 8 bases on V and 4 bases on J, plus 17 bases between the germline ends. Taken from the germline V gene (reference sequence), the CDR1 and CDR2 loops are SEHNR and FQNEAQ. In this sample, this clone turned up a few times. Its target antigen remains unknown. Base qualities are not recorded, but no much larger clone differs from it by a single base.

The immunoSEQ Assay, a bias-controlled multiplex PCR, was used to amplify TCRbeta CDR3 regions from genomic DNA. The authors' pipeline ran thus. Within the assay, amplification of reference gene primers was used to estimate how many nucleated cells each sample contained. Sequence reads were collapsed and filtered to measure the absolute abundance of every unique TCRbeta CDR3 rearrangement. For each sample, productive Simpson clonality was calculated as the square root of Simpson's diversity index over productive rearrangements. The source is immuneACCESS, and TCRdb retained only in-frame sequences with V and J called. Part of the clones is not carried over; for the studies checked, unresolved V genes explain less than half of this, and the remainder is unexplained. V, J and clone size are those of that table, while D and trimming were read from the DNA. Present in this sample are under 95,000 clones, roughly nine tenths of which were seen just once. Of the sample, 2% to 3% falls within the top ten clones.

The receptor comes from a man aged 50-59 years with COVID-19, enrolled during active disease. In this chain, TRBV7-9 is recombined with TRBJ1-1; confidence is insufficient to name the D gene. Specimen: peripheral blood. DNA sequence: TGTGCCAGCGGGTTGACGGATCGGAGCACTGAAGCTTTCTTT. Its protein product is CASGLTDRSTEAFF.